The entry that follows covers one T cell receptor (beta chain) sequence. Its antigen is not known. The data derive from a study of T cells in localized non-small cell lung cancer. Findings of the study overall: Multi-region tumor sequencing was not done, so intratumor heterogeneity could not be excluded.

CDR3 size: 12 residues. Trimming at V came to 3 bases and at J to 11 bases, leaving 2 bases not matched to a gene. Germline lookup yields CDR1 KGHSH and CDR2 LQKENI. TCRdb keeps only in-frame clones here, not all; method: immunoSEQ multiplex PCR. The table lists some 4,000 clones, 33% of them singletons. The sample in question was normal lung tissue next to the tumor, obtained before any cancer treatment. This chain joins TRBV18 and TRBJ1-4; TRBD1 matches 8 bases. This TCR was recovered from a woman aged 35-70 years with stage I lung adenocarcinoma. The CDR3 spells CASSPDRDKLFF. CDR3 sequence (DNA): TGTGCCAGCTCACCGGACAGGGACAAACTGTTTTTT.